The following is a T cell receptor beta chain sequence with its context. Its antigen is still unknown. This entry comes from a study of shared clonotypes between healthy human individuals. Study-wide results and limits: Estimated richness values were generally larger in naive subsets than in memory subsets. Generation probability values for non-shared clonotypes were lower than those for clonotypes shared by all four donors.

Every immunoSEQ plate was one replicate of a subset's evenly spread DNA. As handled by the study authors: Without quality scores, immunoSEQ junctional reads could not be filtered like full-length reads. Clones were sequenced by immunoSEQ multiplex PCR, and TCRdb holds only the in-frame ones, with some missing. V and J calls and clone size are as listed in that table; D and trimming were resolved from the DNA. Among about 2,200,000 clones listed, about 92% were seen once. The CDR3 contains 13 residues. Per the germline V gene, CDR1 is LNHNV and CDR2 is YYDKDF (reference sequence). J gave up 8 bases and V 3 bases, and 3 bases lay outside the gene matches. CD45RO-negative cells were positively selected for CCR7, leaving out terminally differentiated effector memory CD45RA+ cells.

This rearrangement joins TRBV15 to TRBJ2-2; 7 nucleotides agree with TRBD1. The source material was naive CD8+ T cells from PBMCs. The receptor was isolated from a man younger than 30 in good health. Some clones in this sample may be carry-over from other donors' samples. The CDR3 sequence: CATSSADRGELFF. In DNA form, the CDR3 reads TGTGCCACCAGCAGCGCGGACAGGGGGGAGCTGTTTTTT.